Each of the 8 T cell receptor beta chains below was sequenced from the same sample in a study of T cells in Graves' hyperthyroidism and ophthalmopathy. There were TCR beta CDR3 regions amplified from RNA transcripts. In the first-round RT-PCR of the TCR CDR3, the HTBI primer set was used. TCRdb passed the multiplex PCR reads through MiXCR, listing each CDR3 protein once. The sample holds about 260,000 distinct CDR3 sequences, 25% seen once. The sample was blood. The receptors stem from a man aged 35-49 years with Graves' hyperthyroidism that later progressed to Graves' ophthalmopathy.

CDR3 region: CASSAQASSYRDTGELFF. In DNA form, the CDR3 reads TGTGCCAGCAGCGCCCAGGCTAGCAGTTACAGGGACACCGGGGAGCTGTTTTTT. The J gene is TRBJ2-2, the V gene TRBV11-2; D might be TRBD1 (6 bases). The CDR3 spans 18 residues. CDR1 and CDR2 from the germline V gene are SGHAT and FQNNGV. V was pared by 5 bases and J by 3 bases, with 22 bases between.

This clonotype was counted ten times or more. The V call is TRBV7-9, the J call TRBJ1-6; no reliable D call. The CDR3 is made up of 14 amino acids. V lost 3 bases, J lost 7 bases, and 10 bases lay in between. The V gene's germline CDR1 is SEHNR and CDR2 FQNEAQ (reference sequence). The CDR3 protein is CASSFGQNNSPLHF. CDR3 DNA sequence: TGTGCCAGCAGCTTCGGCCAGAACAATTCACCCCTCCACTTT.

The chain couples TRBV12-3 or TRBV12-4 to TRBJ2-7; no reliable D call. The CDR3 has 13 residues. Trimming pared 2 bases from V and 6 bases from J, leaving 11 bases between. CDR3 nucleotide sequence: TGTGCCAGCAGTTTACTTTTCAGTAGCGAGCAGTACTTC. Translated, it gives CASSLLFSSEQYF.

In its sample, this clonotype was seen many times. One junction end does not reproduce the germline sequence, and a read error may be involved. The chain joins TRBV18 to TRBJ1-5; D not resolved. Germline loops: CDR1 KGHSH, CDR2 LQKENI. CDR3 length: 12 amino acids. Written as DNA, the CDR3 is TGTGCCAGCTTACCACCCGATCAGCCCCAGCATTTT. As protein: CASLPPDQPQHF.

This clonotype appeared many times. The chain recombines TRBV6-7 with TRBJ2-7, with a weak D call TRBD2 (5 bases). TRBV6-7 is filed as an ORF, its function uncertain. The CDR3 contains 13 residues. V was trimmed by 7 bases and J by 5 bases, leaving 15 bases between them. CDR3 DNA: TGTGCCAGCACCGGGATTGGCTGGGACGAGCAGTACTTC. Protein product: CASTGIGWDEQYF.

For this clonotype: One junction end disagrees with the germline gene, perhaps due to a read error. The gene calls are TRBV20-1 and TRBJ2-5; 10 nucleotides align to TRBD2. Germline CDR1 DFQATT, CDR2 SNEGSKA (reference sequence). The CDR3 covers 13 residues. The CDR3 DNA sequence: TGCAGTGCTAGGACTAGCGGGCAAGAGATCCAGTACTTC. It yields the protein CSARTSGQEIQYF.

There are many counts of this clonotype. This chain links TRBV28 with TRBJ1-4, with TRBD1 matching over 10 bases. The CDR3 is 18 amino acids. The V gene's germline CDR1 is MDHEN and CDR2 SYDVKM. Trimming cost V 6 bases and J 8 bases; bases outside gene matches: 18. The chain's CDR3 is CASSTKGQGPPQREKLFF. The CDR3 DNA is TGTGCCAGCAGCACTAAGGGACAGGGGCCGCCTCAGAGGGAAAAACTGTTTTTT.

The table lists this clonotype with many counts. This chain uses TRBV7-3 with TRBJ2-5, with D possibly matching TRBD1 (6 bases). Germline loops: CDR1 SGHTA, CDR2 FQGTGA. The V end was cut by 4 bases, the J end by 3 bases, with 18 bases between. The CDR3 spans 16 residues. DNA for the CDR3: TGTGCCAGCAGCTCGTCCGGGACATCTAAAAAAGAGACCCAGTACTTC. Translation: CASSSSGTSKKETQYF.